This T cell receptor beta chain was observed in a study of CXCR3-negative and CXCR3-positive naive CD8 T cells. Study-wide results and limits: Comparison of naive cells showed more hydrophobic TRB CDR3s in CXCR3-positive than in CXCR3-negative naive cells.

The CDR3 contains 12 residues. Germline CDR1 SGHDN, CDR2 FVKESK. Libraries of TRB cDNA were made by 5' RACE and carried UMIs. From the 5' RACE reads, TCRdb lists one entry per CDR3 protein and no DNA. The listing records approximately 100,000 distinct CDR3 sequences. Sorting was done in triplicate for each CD8+ T cell subset (around 300,000 cells each). Naive cells were sorted as CD45RO-, CCR7+, CD27+ and CD95-. On this clonotype itself: Its antigen is not known.

This sequence joins TRBV14 and TRBJ1-2. Sequencing was done on a sample of naive CXCR3+ CD8+ T cells from blood. This sample's subset: CD45RO-CCR7+CD27+CD95- naive CD8+ T cells expressing CXCR3 (TNR3+). This sequence originates from a human donor in good health. Some clones in this sample may be carry-over from other donors' samples. The CDR3 is CASSLSGRGYTF.